The entry below describes one TCR beta chain. Its antigen is currently unknown. The sample carries other DNA sequences with the same CDR3. These data come from a study of shared clonotypes between healthy human individuals. Turning to the study itself: Three plates were used per donor for CD4 naive, three for CD4 memory, two for CD8 naive and one for CD8 memory. The study's findings and limits: In having few donors, the study represented limited genetic and exposure-history diversity.

Using immunoSEQ multiplex PCR, the repertoire was profiled, and TCRdb retains in-frame clones only, with some absent. The sample yields 2 million to 3 million clones, around 94% seen once. This CDR3 has 15 residues. After removal of 1 base from V and 3 bases from J, the junction contained 2 bases not matched to a gene. Germline V gene sequence: CDR1 SGHVS, CDR2 FQNEAQ. It was into CD45RA+ naive and CD45RA-negative memory subsets that the CD4+ cells were split. The sequenced sample was naive CD4+ T cells sorted from blood. Subset denoted: CD45RA+ positively selected. The chain recombines TRBV7-8 with TRBJ2-3, with 9 bases matching TRBD2. The TCR was taken from a man younger than 35 in good health. The CDR3 region has the DNA TGTGCCAGCAGCTTAGTCCTAGCGGGGACAGATACGCAGTATTTT. This translates into CASSLVLAGTDTQYF.